These 2 T cell receptor beta chains were all obtained from the same sample, sequenced in a study of blood T cells in healthy people across ages. It was with a sample-barcoded 5' primer and a J-beta primer mix that a second PCR of roughly 6 to 11 cycles was run. Using its own MiXCR run on the 5' RACE reads, TCRdb lists one record per CDR3 protein. The sample contains about 510,000 distinct CDR3 sequences, around 27% of which appear only once. These same data were also listed under a study on T cells of mothers and their children.

Specimen: blood. These receptors came from a boy aged 2 to 9 in good health.

The V and J genes are TRBV20-1 and TRBJ2-1; maybe TRBD2 (6 bases). CDR1 and CDR2 (germline): DFQATT, SNEGSKA (reference sequence). Trimming left V 3 bases short and J 8 bases short, with 17 bases between. The CDR3 is 14 amino acids. This CDR3 reads CSASPGHRGDEQFF. As DNA, the CDR3 is TGCAGTGCTAGTCCCGGGCACCGCGGGGATGAGCAGTTCTTC.

The CDR3: CASSFRRGGSNTGELFF. CDR3 coding DNA: TGTGCCAGCAGTTTCCGACGAGGGGGTTCGAACACCGGGGAGCTGTTTTTT. The rearrangement joins TRBV27 to TRBJ2-2; tentatively, D is TRBD1 (6 bases). Germline lookup yields CDR1 MNHEY and CDR2 SMNVEV (reference sequence). Trimming took 3 bases from V and 0 from J, leaving 14 bases between them. The CDR3 is made up of 17 amino acids.